The rows below give T cell receptor beta chains drawn from one sample of a study of shared clonotypes between healthy human individuals. Produced via immunoSEQ multiplex PCR; TCRdb's table is partial and in-frame only. This sample has around 320,000 clones, with 87% found just once. The specimen sequenced was memory CD8+ T cells sorted from blood. The source is a man younger than 35 in good health. CDR3s include the opening cysteine and the closing phenylalanine or tryptophan. Each record gives: V gene, D gene, clone size, J gene, CDR3 DNA, CDR3 protein. A D gene is named only where the DNA matches it firmly. The listing skips clone size in some rows; elsewhere it reads once, few, many or a size class.

>TRBV9|.|.|TRBJ2-2
TGTGCCAGCAGCGTAGCGGGGGGCTACACCGGGGAGCTGTTTTTT
CASSVAGGYTGELFF
>TRBV4-1|TRBD1|.|TRBJ1-2
TGCGCCAGCAGACCAGGGACAGGGGTTTTTGGCTACACCTTC
CASRPGTGVFGYTF
>TRBV11-3|.|.|TRBJ2-7
TGTGCCAGCAGCCTTAGCGAGAGCTCCTACGAGCAGTACTTC
CASSLSESSYEQYF
>TRBV13|.|once|TRBJ2-6
TGTGCCAGCAGCAACCAGGTATCTGGGGCCAACGTCCTGACTTTC
CASSNQVSGANVLTF
>TRBV27|.|.|TRBJ2-1
TGTGCCAGCAGTCCGGCGGAAAGCTCCTACAATGAGCAGTTCTTC
CASSPAESSYNEQFF
>TRBV4-1|TRBD2|.|TRBJ2-1
TGCGCCAGCAGCCGATTAACTACTAGCGGGAGTGGTAATGAGCAGTTCTTC
CASSRLTTSGSGNEQFF
>TRBV27|TRBD1|.|TRBJ2-5
TGTGCCAGCAGTCTACAGGGGGCCGTGACCCAGTACTTC
CASSLQGAVTQYF
>TRBV7-9|TRBD1|.|TRBJ2-1
TGTGCCAGCAGCACGCGACAGGGAAGCTCCTACAATGAGCAGTTCTTC
CASSTRQGSSYNEQFF
>TRBV27|TRBD2|.|TRBJ2-7
TGTGCCAGCAGCGTAGCGGGAGCCCCTGAGGAGCAGTACTTC
CASSVAGAPEEQYF
>TRBV6-1|TRBD1|.|TRBJ2-7
TGTGCCAGCACCTCCCCGGGACAGTTCTACGAGCAGTACTTC
CASTSPGQFYEQYF
>TRBV7-9|.|.|TRBJ2-2
TGTGCCAGCATCTCCGGGTTCGCGAACACCGGGGAGCTGTTTTTT
CASISGFANTGELFF
>TRBV6-1|.|.|TRBJ2-6
TGTGCCAGCAGTGAAGATAGGGGAGGCTCTGGGGCCAACGTCCTGACTTTC
CASSEDRGGSGANVLTF
>TRBV2|.|.|TRBJ2-1
TGTGCCAGCAGTGAACTCCGGGGACTGGAGCAGTTCTTC
CASSELRGLEQFF
>TRBV28|TRBD2|.|TRBJ2-3
TGTGCCAGCAGTACGCGGTGGGAGGGTCTCACAGATACGCAGTATTTT
CASSTRWEGLTDTQYF
>TRBV19|.|.|TRBJ2-1
TGTGCCAGTAGTATAATAGGGGCTGATGAGCAGTTCTTC
CASSIIGADEQFF
>TRBV15|TRBD1|.|TRBJ1-5
TGTGCCACCAGCGAAGGGACAGGGGGCGCGTCGGAGCCCCAGCATTTT
CATSEGTGGASEPQHF
>TRBV5-6|.|once|TRBJ1-6
TGTGCCAGCAGTCCGCCCCGGACCCACTTTGAGAATTCACCCCTCCACTTT
CASSPPRTHFENSPLHF
>TRBV19|.|.|TRBJ2-7
TGTGCCAGTAGTATTGGGGGGATCGGCCACGAGCAGTACTTC
CASSIGGIGHEQYF
>TRBV10-3|.|.|TRBJ2-5
TGTGCCATCAGTGAGTACCAAGAGACCCAGTACTTC
CAISEYQETQYF
>TRBV9|.|.|TRBJ2-3
TGTGCCAGCAGCCCCTCGGCCCTCACAGATACGCAGTATTTT
CASSPSALTDTQYF
>TRBV19|TRBD1|.|TRBJ2-7
TGTGCCAGTAGTACCCCGGGACAGGGATACCTCGAGCAGTACTTC
CASSTPGQGYLEQYF
>TRBV7-9|TRBD1|.|TRBJ2-7
TGTGCCAGCAGCCACCCCCGGGACAGGGGATCCTACGAGCAGTACTTC
CASSHPRDRGSYEQYF
>TRBV7-9|TRBD1|.|TRBJ1-5
TGTGCCAGCAGCGTGACAGGGGGCAATCAGCCCCAGCATTTT
CASSVTGGNQPQHF
>TRBV30|TRBD2|.|TRBJ2-7
TGTGCCTGGAGTGACTTTAGCGGGGGATTAGGAGGAAATATAGAGCAGTACTTC
CAWSDFSGGLGGNIEQYF
>TRBV2|.|.|TRBJ2-7
TGTGCCAGCAAAGACCGATCCTACGAGCAGTACTTC
CASKDRSYEQYF
>TRBV27|.|.|TRBJ2-1
TGTGCCAGCAGTTCGGACAGCCGACACAATGAGCAGTTCTTC
CASSSDSRHNEQFF
>TRBV7-8|TRBD1|.|TRBJ1-2
TGTGCCAGCAGCGGGCGGCTAGGACAGGGGAAGATCTATGGCTACACCTTC
CASSGRLGQGKIYGYTF
>TRBV4-1|TRBD2|.|TRBJ2-7
TGCGCCAGCAGACCCGGGGGGGGAAAAGAGCAGTACTTC
CASRPGGGKEQYF
>TRBV6-6|.|.|TRBJ1-3
TGTGCCAGCAGTTTGACCTCGAGCTCTGGAAACACCATATATTTT
CASSLTSSSGNTIYF
>TRBV10-3|.|.|TRBJ2-6
TGTGCCATCAGTGTCGGTAGCTGGATACAAAGTCGGGCCAACGTCCTGACTTTC
CAISVGSWIQSRANVLTF
>TRBV2|.|.|TRBJ2-5
TGTGCCAGCAGTGTCCTACTCACGACAGCTAAAGAGACCCAGTACTTC
CASSVLLTTAKETQYF
>TRBV27|.|.|TRBJ1-1
TGTGCCAGCAGTTTTGGGCAGCACACTGAAGCTTTCTTT
CASSFGQHTEAFF
>TRBV9|TRBD1|.|TRBJ2-5
TGTGCCAGCAGCGTGGGACAGGGGGCTTGGGAGACCCAGTACTTC
CASSVGQGAWETQYF
>TRBV11-2|.|.|TRBJ2-1
TGTGCCAGCACCTTGGGGCAGGGGAGACCGGATCCATGGCAGTTCTTC
CASTLGQGRPDPWQFF
>TRBV6-6|.|.|TRBJ2-1
TGTGCCAGCAGTTACTCAACGCCTTCCTACAATGAGCAGTTCTTC
CASSYSTPSYNEQFF
>TRBV6-6|.|.|TRBJ1-6
TGTGCCAGCAGTTACACATTCGACAGTATCAACTCACCCCTCCACTTT
CASSYTFDSINSPLHF
>TRBV29-1|.|once|TRBJ2-3
TGCAGCGTTGAGGGACACCTCGGGGTAGATACGCAGTATTTT
CSVEGHLGVDTQYF
>TRBV6-6|.|.|TRBJ2-2
TGTGCCAGCAGTTACTCGAACACCGGGGAGCTGTTTTTT
CASSYSNTGELFF
>TRBV6-6|.|.|TRBJ2-5
TGTGCCAGGGTTCGGGGGAATTTCCAAGAGACCCAGTACTTC
CARVRGNFQETQYF
>TRBV2|.|.|TRBJ1-4
TGTGCCAGCAGTACCTACTCGGGGGCCGATAATGAAAAACTGTTTTTT
CASSTYSGADNEKLFF
>TRBV4-1|TRBD1|once|TRBJ1-5
TGCGCCAGCAGCCAACCGACAGGGGTCAATCAGCCCCAGCATTTT
CASSQPTGVNQPQHF
>TRBV5-6|.|.|TRBJ1-4
TGTGCCAGCAGCTCCTGGGGCGGAGGTGAAAAACTGTTTTTT
CASSSWGGGEKLFF
>TRBV7-2|.|once|TRBJ2-5
TGTGCCAGCAGCTTACTAGGCCTAACGGGGGAGACCCAGTACTTC
CASSLLGLTGETQYF
>TRBV13|.|.|TRBJ1-6
TGTGCCAGCAGCTTAGCTAGCGTCGGCTCCTATAATTCACCCCTCCACTTT
CASSLASVGSYNSPLHF
>TRBV11-2|.|.|TRBJ2-2
TGTGCCAGCAGGCCGGACCGGTTGAGCACCGGGGAGCTGTTTTTT
CASRPDRLSTGELFF